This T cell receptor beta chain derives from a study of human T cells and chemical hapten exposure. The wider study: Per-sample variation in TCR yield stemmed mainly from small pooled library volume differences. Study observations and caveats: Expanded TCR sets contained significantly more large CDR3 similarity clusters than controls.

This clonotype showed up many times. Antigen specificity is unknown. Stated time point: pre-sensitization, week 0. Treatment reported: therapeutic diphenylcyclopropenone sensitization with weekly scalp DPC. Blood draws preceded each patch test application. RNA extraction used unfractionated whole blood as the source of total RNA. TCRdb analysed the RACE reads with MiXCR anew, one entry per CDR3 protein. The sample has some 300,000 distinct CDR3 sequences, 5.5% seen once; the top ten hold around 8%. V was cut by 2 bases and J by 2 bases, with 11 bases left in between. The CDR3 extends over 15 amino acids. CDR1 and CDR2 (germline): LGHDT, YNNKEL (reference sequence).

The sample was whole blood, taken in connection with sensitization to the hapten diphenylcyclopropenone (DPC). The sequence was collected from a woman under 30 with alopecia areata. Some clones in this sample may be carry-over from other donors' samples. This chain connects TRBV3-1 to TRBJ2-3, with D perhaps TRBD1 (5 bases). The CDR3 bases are TGTGCCAGCAGCCAAAGCGTCAGGGTCACAGATACGCAGTATTTT. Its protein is CASSQSVRVTDTQYF.